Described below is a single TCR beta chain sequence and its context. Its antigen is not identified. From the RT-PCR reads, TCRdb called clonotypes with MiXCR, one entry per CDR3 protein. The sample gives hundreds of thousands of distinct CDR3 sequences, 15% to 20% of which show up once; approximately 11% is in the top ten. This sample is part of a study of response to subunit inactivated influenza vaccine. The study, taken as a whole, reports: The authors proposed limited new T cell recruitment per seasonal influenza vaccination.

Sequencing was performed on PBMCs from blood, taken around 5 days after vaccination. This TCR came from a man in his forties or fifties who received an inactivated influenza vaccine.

CDR3 residues: CASSATTRGREQYF. CDR3 sequence (DNA): TGTGCCAGCAGCGCCACTACTAGGGGGCGCGAGCAGTACTTC. The chain links TRBV11-2 to TRBJ2-7, with 7 positions matching TRBD1. CDR3 length: 14 amino acids. Trimming took 5 bases from V and 6 from J; bases not matched to a gene: 10. CDR1 and CDR2 from the germline V gene are SGHAT and FQNNGV.